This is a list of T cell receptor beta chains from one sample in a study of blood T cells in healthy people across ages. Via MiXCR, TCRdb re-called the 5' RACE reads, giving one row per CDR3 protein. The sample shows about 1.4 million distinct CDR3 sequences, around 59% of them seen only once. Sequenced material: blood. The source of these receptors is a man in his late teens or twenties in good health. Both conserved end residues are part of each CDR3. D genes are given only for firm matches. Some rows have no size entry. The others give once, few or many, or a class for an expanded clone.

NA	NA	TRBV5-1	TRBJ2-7	TGCGCCAGCAGCTTGAGGCGTGACAGTACCTACGAGCAGTACTTC	CASSLRRDSTYEQYF
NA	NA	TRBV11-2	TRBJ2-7	TGTGCCAGCACCGACAATCTCTTCTACGAGCAGTACTTC	CASTDNLFYEQYF
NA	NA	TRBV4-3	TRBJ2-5	TGCGCCAGCAGCCAAGAACTAGGCGGCGGGGAGACCCAGTACTTC	CASSQELGGGETQYF
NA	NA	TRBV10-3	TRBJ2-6	TGTGCCATCAGTGAGCCGAAAACGGGAACTGGGGCCAACGTCCTGACTTTC	CAISEPKTGTGANVLTF
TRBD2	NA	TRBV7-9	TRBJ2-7	TGTGCCAGCAGCCTAGAAGGACTAGCGGACTACGAGCAGTACTTC	CASSLEGLADYEQYF
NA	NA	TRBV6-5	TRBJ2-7	TGTGCCAGCAGTTCCCAGGGGGGACTACCTACCTACGAGCAGTACTTC	CASSSQGGLPTYEQYF
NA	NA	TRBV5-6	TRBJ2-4	TGTGCCAGCAGCTTGCGTGGGGATCTGAACATTCAGTACTTC	CASSLRGDLNIQYF
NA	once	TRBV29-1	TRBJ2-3	TGCAGCGGGTATCTGCGCGGGGAGATTTACACAGATACGCAGTATTTT	CSGYLRGEIYTDTQYF
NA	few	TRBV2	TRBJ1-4	TGTGCCAGCAGTGATTCTACAACTAATGAAAAACTGTTTTTT	CASSDSTTNEKLFF
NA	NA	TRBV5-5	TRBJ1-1	TGTGCCAGCAGCCGGCAGGTCGGCCATATCCTCAACACTGAAGCTTTCTTT	CASSRQVGHILNTEAFF
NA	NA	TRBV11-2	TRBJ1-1	TGTGCCAGCAGCTTATCCTCCCCAAGGAGGATGAACACTGAAGCTTTCTTT	CASSLSSPRRMNTEAFF
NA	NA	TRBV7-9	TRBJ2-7	TGTGCCAGCAGCCCAACTCTGGCCACATACTACTACGAGCAGTACTTC	CASSPTLATYYYEQYF
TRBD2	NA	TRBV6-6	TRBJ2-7	TGTGCCAGCAGTTACGACGGGAGGGGCGAGCAGTACTTC	CASSYDGRGEQYF
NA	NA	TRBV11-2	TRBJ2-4	TGTGCCAGCAGCCATCCTCTCGGGGGGCAGGGAGCCAAAAACATTCAGTACTTC	CASSHPLGGQGAKNIQYF
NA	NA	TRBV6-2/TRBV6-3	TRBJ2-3	TGTGCCAGCAGTGGGTACGCGGACACTCGAACGCAGTATTTT	CASSGYADTRTQYF
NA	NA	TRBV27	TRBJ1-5	TGTGCCAGCAGTGTTCGGGGCCCTAATCAGCCCCAGCATTTT	CASSVRGPNQPQHF
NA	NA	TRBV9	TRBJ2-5	TGTGCCAGCAGCCTACGGGACTCCTTTGGACAAGAGACCCAGTACTTC	CASSLRDSFGQETQYF
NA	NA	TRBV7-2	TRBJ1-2	TGTGCCAGCAGCTTAGTCGGGCGAGGTGCGGATGGCTACACCTTC	CASSLVGRGADGYTF
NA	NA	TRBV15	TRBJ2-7	TGTGCCACCAGCAGAGATCCTCCGGACTCGGGGGACTACGAGCAGTACTTC	CATSRDPPDSGDYEQYF
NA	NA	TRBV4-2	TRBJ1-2	TGTGCCAGCAGCCAAGATCTGAAGTCGGAAGCTAACTATGGCTACACCTTC	CASSQDLKSEANYGYTF
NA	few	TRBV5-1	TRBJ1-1	TGCGCCAGCAGCTTGATAGGGGCAGTGAACACTGAAGCTTTCTTT	CASSLIGAVNTEAFF
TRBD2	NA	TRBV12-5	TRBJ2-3	TGTGCTAGTGTCCTAGCGGGAGCCCCCGGAACGCAGTATTTT	CASVLAGAPGTQYF
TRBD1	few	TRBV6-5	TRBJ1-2	TGTGCCAGCAAAGTAACAGGGGCCCGCGGCTACACCTTC	CASKVTGARGYTF
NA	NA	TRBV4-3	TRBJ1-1	TGCGCCAGCAGCCAAGGGGCAGGAGTAAACACTGAAGCTTTCTTT	CASSQGAGVNTEAFF
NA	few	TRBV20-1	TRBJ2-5	TGCAGTGGAACAGGCGATCAAGAGACCCAGTACTTC	CSGTGDQETQYF
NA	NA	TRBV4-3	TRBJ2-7	TGCGCCAGCAGCCATGGAACCAACCTGGGGGGCGAGCAGTACTTC	CASSHGTNLGGEQYF
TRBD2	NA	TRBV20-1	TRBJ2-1	TGCAGTGCTAGAGAATCCGGGACTAGTATCCGCAATGAGCAGTTCTTC	CSARESGTSIRNEQFF
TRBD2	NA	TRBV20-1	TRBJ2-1	TGCAGTGCTAGAACAGCGGGGGGGCCTGGTGAGCAGTTCTTC	CSARTAGGPGEQFF
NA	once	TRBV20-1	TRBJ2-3	TGCAGTGCTAGGTGGGATGGCACAGATACGCAGTATTTT	CSARWDGTDTQYF
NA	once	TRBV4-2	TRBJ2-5	TGTGCCAGCAGCCAGGCGGGGAGTGGACGGATGCAAGAGACCCAGTACTTC	CASSQAGSGRMQETQYF
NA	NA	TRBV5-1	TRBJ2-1	TGCGCCAGCAGCTCGTTAAGGGCGAATGAGCAGTTCTTC	CASSSLRANEQFF
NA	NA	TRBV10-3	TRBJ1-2	TGTGCCATCAGTGAGGACGAGAGTGAGGACTACACCTTC	CAISEDESEDYTF
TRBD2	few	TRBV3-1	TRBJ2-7	TGTGCCAGCAGCCAAGGTCTAGCGGGGGAGGGGGAGCAGTACTTC	CASSQGLAGEGEQYF
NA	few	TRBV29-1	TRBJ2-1	TGCAGCCTTGGGATGCTAAATGAGCAGTTCTTC	CSLGMLNEQFF
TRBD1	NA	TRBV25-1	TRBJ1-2	TGTGCCAGCAGCCGGACAGGGGGCTTACAATTCAACTATGGCTACACCTTC	CASSRTGGLQFNYGYTF
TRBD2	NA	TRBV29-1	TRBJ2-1	TGCAGCGTGACACCCGCTGGGACTAGGGAAGCCAATGAGCAGTTCTTC	CSVTPAGTREANEQFF
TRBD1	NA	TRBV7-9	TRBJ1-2	TGTGCCAGCACCTCCCGACAGGGAGAACGCAGCAACTATGGCTACACCTTC	CASTSRQGERSNYGYTF
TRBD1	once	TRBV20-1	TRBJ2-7	TGCAGTGCTAGAGGGACAGGGCCCTTCTACGAGCAGTACTTC	CSARGTGPFYEQYF